Shown below are 14 T cell receptor beta chains from a single sample sequenced in a study of shared clonotypes between healthy human individuals. Positive CCR7 selection of CD45RO-negative cells yielded the naive CD8 cells, and terminally differentiated effector memory CD45RA+ cells were excluded. The data were produced by immunoSEQ multiplex PCR, yet TCRdb's version contains in-frame clones alone and is incomplete. In the table there are over 2,000,000 clones, approximately 92% of which are singletons. Material: naive CD8+ T cells from PBMCs. Source of these receptors: a man aged 18 to 35 in good health. Some clones in this sample may be carry-over from other donors' samples.

The rearrangement uses TRBV4-3 and TRBJ2-5, with 14 bases lining up with TRBD2. CDR1 is LGHNA, CDR2 YSLEER, per germline. The CDR3 has 19 residues. V lost 0 bases and J lost 2; bases outside the gene matches: 8. CDR3 in DNA: TGCGCCAGCAGCCAAGAATGGAGACTAGCGGGAGGGGGGCAAGAGACCCAGTACTTC. Its protein is CASSQEWRLAGGGQETQYF.

V usage is TRBV29-1 and J usage is TRBJ2-1, with D possibly matching TRBD1 (5 bases). Germline CDR1 reads SQVTM; CDR2 reads ANQGSEA. V gave up 4 bases and J gave up 9 bases, with 16 bases separating them. The CDR3 consists of 13 residues. For the CDR3, the DNA is TGCAGCGTTGCTGGAGCCCAGGGTCCTGAGCAGTTCTTC. Translated: CSVAGAQGPEQFF.

V gene TRBV11-2 combines with J gene TRBJ2-1; TRBD1 aligns across 7 bases. Germline lookup yields CDR1 SGHAT and CDR2 FQNNGV. This CDR3 comprises 14 residues. V dropped 5 bases and J dropped 7; count of bases not matched to a gene: 8. This CDR3 reads CASSPRQGWNEQFF. CDR3 nucleotides: TGTGCCAGCAGCCCCAGACAGGGCTGGAATGAGCAGTTCTTC.

V is TRBV6-1 and J is TRBJ2-3; D possibly uses TRBD1 or TRBD2 (6 bases each). This CDR3 comprises 15 residues. Deletions cut 3 bases from V and 2 bases from J, with 12 bases between. The germline V gene has CDR1 MNHNS and CDR2 SASEGT. The DNA for the CDR3 is TGTGCCAGCAGTGAGTACCGGGGGCTCACAGATACGCAGTATTTT. Encoded protein: CASSEYRGLTDTQYF.

The chain recombines TRBV27 with TRBJ2-7, with 8 bases that match TRBD2. The V gene end was trimmed by 6 bases and the J gene end by 0 bases; junction bases not matched to a gene: 7. The CDR3 covers 15 residues. Germline V gene lookup returns CDR1 MNHEY and CDR2 SMNVEV (reference sequence). The CDR3 spells CASRLTTSGSYEQYF. The CDR3 coding sequence is TGTGCCAGCAGATTGACAACTAGCGGCTCCTACGAGCAGTACTTC.

This clone was counted once. The identical CDR3 is also encoded by other nucleotide sequences in the sample. The CDR3 region has the DNA TGTGCCAGCAGCGTAGGCACGGGAGCCTACGAGCAGTACTTC. Its translation is CASSVGTGAYEQYF. This chain uses TRBV9 with TRBJ2-7; perhaps TRBD2 as D (6 bases). Germline CDR1 SGDLS, CDR2 YYNGEE. V was shortened by 0 bases and J by 2 bases, with 9 bases between the two germline ends. This CDR3 comprises 14 residues. The full variable domain, its missing parts supplied by reference TRBV9 and TRBJ2-7, is DSGVTQTPKHLITATGQRVTLRCSPRSGDLSVYWYQQSLDQGLQFLIQYYNGEERAKGNILERFSAQQFPDLHSELNLSSLELGDSALYFCASSVGTGAYEQYFGPGTRLTVT.

The chain has TRBV7-9 and TRBJ2-3; D may be TRBD2 (6 bases). The V gene lost 1 base and the J gene lost 1 base, with 9 bases spanning the gap. This CDR3 region has 15 residues. CDR1 and CDR2 (germline): SEHNR, FQNEAQ (reference sequence). The CDR3 region is CASSLGTSRTDTQYF. The CDR3 DNA is TGTGCCAGCAGCTTAGGTACTAGCCGCACAGATACGCAGTATTTT. The whole variable domain, remainder taken from reference TRBV7-9 and TRBJ2-3, is DTGVSQNPRHKITKRGQNVTFRCDPISEHNRLYWYRQTLGQGPEFLTYFQNEAQLEKSRLLSDRFSAERPKGSFSTLEIQRTEQGDSAMYLCASSLGTSRTDTQYFGPGTRLTVL.

This clone showed up just once. The rearrangement links TRBV28 to TRBJ2-7; D possibly matches TRBD1 or TRBD2 (5 bases each). The CDR3 has 14 residues. Germline loops: CDR1 MDHEN, CDR2 SYDVKM. The V end lost 1 base, the J end lost 0 bases, and 7 bases lay between the germline ends. The CDR3 region has the DNA TGTGCCAGCAGTTTATTAGGGACCTCCTACGAGCAGTACTTC. This encodes CASSLLGTSYEQYF.

V usage is TRBV7-3 and J usage is TRBJ2-2; 7 nucleotides align to TRBD2. Trimming at V came to 5 bases and at J to 6 bases, leaving 12 bases not matched to a gene. The CDR3 runs 16 residues. The germline V gene has CDR1 SGHTA and CDR2 FQGTGA. The CDR3 reads CASSRRGTRQAGELFF. CDR3 DNA sequence: TGTGCCAGCAGCCGGCGGGGGACCCGGCAGGCCGGGGAGCTGTTTTTT. The full variable domain, with the rest looked up from reference TRBV7-3 and TRBJ2-2, is GAGVSQTPSNKVTEKGKYVELRCDPISGHTALYWYRQSLGQGPEFLIYFQGTGAADDSGLPNDRFFAVRPEGSVSTLKIQRTERGDSAVYLCASSRRGTRQAGELFFGEGSRLTVL.

The V call is TRBV10-1, the J call TRBJ2-2; 12 nucleotides line up with TRBD2. Germline-derived CDR1 and CDR2 are WNHNN and SYGVQD (reference sequence). This CDR3 has 17 residues. V gave up 6 bases and J gave up 5 bases; unmatched junction bases: 10. The CDR3 DNA sequence: TGCGCCAGCAGCGGACTAGCGGGATCAGACAGGACCGGGGAGCTGTTTTTT. This encodes CASSGLAGSDRTGELFF.

The chain combines TRBV4-1 with TRBJ2-1; 10 bases map to TRBD1. This CDR3 is 17 amino acids long. The V and J ends lost 1 base and 2 bases, in that order; junction bases with no gene match: 5. Germline loops: CDR1 MGHRA, CDR2 YSYEKL. The CDR3 loop is CASSQVDRGQAYNEQFF. The CDR3 DNA sequence: TGCGCCAGCAGCCAAGTCGACAGGGGGCAGGCCTACAATGAGCAGTTCTTC.

The count of this clone is one. The genes are TRBV4-3 and TRBJ2-7, with 7 bases that match TRBD2. The CDR3 length is 13 residues. Germline CDR1 reads LGHNA; CDR2 reads YSLEER. J was trimmed by 5 bases and V by 5 bases; bases with no gene match: 6. CDR3 region: CASSSRGGNEQYF. For the CDR3, the DNA is TGCGCCAGCAGCTCCCGGGGAGGGAACGAGCAGTACTTC.

The rearrangement uses TRBV7-3 and TRBJ2-2, with D unresolved. CDR3 length: 14 residues. Germline V gene lookup returns CDR1 SGHTA and CDR2 FQGTGA. V was trimmed by 4 bases and J by 5 bases, leaving 11 bases between them. CDR3 region: CASSSLIGTGELFF. The CDR3 region has the DNA TGTGCCAGCAGCTCCCTCATAGGTACCGGGGAGCTGTTTTTT.

The rearrangement links TRBV2 to TRBJ2-3; D may be TRBD2 (7 bases). Germline CDR1 SNHLY, CDR2 FYNNEI. V was pared by 1 base and J by 2 bases, with 13 bases between. The CDR3 is made up of 16 amino acids. In nucleotides, the CDR3 is TGTGCCAGCAGTGAAGGGCGGGGGCGCTACACAGATACGCAGTATTTT. Its protein product is CASSEGRGRYTDTQYF.